A single sample gave rise to the 24 T cell receptor beta chains below, sequenced in a study of blood T cell repertoires in COVID-19. Measured with immunoSEQ multiplex PCR; TCRdb has only the in-frame clones, and not every one. The top ten hold approximately 6% of the sample, which has more than 95,000 clones, roughly 74% seen once. The sample comprised peripheral blood. These receptors all come from a man at least 80 years old with COVID-19, enrolled during active disease.

The rearrangement joins TRBV7-2 to TRBJ1-3, with TRBD1 matching 8 bases. CDR3 length equals 16 residues. The V gene's germline CDR1 is SGHTA and CDR2 FQGNSA. J lost 1 base, V lost 5 bases, and 7 bases had no gene match. The CDR3 nucleotides read TGTGCCAGCAGCAAGGACAGGGACCGGTCTGGAAACACCATATATTTT. Translated: CASSKDRDRSGNTIYF.

The gene calls are TRBV5-6 and TRBJ2-7, with TRBD2 matching 11 bases. The germline V gene has CDR1 SGHDT and CDR2 YYEEEE. The CDR3 consists of 15 residues. V was pared by 1 base and J by 5 bases, with 5 bases of the junction left unmatched. The CDR3 sequence is CASSLSGTSGDEQYF. Here the CDR3 DNA reads TGTGCCAGCAGCTTGTCCGGGACTAGCGGAGACGAGCAGTACTTC.

The CDR3 nucleotides read TGTGCCAGCAGCTTTGGGACAGGGGCACAGGATACGCAGTATTTT. The encoded protein is CASSFGTGAQDTQYF. This chain joins TRBV7-2 and TRBJ2-3; 10 nucleotides agree with TRBD1. There are 15 residues in the CDR3. Trimming cost V 3 bases and J 6 bases; bases outside gene matches: 6. Germline V lookup: CDR1 SGHTA, CDR2 FQGNSA.

The chain uses TRBV20-1 and TRBJ1-2, with a possible D match to TRBD1 (5 bases). Between the trimmed V and J ends, which lost 3 bases and 4 bases, there was a span of 18 bases. Germline loops: CDR1 DFQATT, CDR2 SNEGSKA (reference sequence). The CDR3 has 15 residues. In DNA form, the CDR3 reads TGCAGTGCTAGTATCGGGCGCAGGGTGGCCTATGGCTACACCTTC. The encoded protein is CSASIGRRVAYGYTF.

V gene TRBV28 combines with J gene TRBJ2-2, with 11 bases aligning to TRBD2. CDR3 length: 14 amino acids. The germline V gene has CDR1 MDHEN and CDR2 SYDVKM. The V gene end was trimmed by 11 bases and the J gene end by 6 bases; junction bases not matched to a gene: 8. CDR3 bases: TGTGCCGTCCGACTAGCGGGATTTGCCGGGGAGCTGTTTTTT. Amino acid sequence: CAVRLAGFAGELFF.

Remarks on this clone: Distinct nucleotide sequences in the sample also encode this CDR3. The chain recombines TRBV30 with TRBJ1-5; tentative D call: TRBD1 (5 bases). V gave up 1 base and J gave up 6 bases, with 10 bases separating them. The CDR3 length is 13 residues. The germline V gene encodes CDR1 GTSNPN and CDR2 SVGIG (reference sequence). The CDR3 DNA sequence: TGTGCCTGGAGTGGGGGGGGAGGTCAGCCCCAGCATTTT. It encodes CAWSGGGGQPQHF.

This chain links TRBV7-8 with TRBJ2-1, with a possible D match to TRBD2 (5 bases). The CDR3 covers 16 residues. The V and J ends lost 2 bases and 6 bases respectively, with 17 bases between them. CDR1 is SGHVS, CDR2 FQNEAQ, per germline. CDR3 coding DNA: TGTGCCAGCAGCTTACAGAGGGCCTCCCCCGTCAATGAGCAGTTCTTC. Translated: CASSLQRASPVNEQFF. Together with reference TRBV7-8 and TRBJ2-1, the CDR3 gives the full variable domain: GAGVSQSPRYKVAKRGQDVALRCDPISGHVSLFWYQQALGQGPEFLTYFQNEAQLDKSGLPSDRFFAERPEGSVSTLKIQRTQQEDSAVYLCASSLQRASPVNEQFFGPGTRLTVL.

This clone was counted a few times. V and J are TRBV7-9 and TRBJ1-4; 7 bases line up with TRBD1. With 5 bases clipped from V and 5 bases from J, the junction kept 8 bases outside the gene matches. From germline, CDR1 is SEHNR and CDR2 FQNEAQ (reference sequence). CDR3 size: 15 residues. DNA for the CDR3: TGTGCCAGCAGCCTGGACCGGGACAGAAATGAAAAACTGTTTTTT. Residues: CASSLDRDRNEKLFF.

The V gene is TRBV2, the J gene TRBJ2-2, with D hard to call. V lost 1 base and J lost 5, with 8 bases in between. CDR1 and CDR2 from the germline V gene are SNHLY and FYNNEI. This CDR3 has 14 amino acids. CDR3 DNA sequence: TGTGCCAGCAGTGAAGTGGTGGCTACCGGGGAGCTGTTTTTT. As protein: CASSEVVATGELFF.

The rearrangement joins TRBV28 to TRBJ2-7, with TRBD1 identical over 9 bases. Germline V gene data show CDR1 as MDHEN and CDR2 as SYDVKM. J gave up 5 bases and V 5 bases, and 10 bases lay outside the gene matches. The CDR3 runs to 15 residues. The CDR3 DNA is TGTGCCAGCAGTGCCATCGGACAGGGGAGGCACGAGCAGTACTTC. This encodes CASSAIGQGRHEQYF.

This sequence joins TRBV2 and TRBJ2-6; D not resolved. CDR1 SNHLY and CDR2 FYNNEI come from the germline V gene. Trimming left V 4 bases short and J 0 bases short, with 13 bases between. The CDR3 has 17 amino acids. This CDR3 reads CASSAQPIHSGANVLTF. For the CDR3, the DNA is TGTGCCAGCAGTGCACAGCCCATTCACTCTGGGGCCAACGTCCTGACTTTC.

The genes are TRBV2 and TRBJ1-4; maybe TRBD1 (5 bases). V lost 4 bases to trimming and J lost 5 bases, with 8 bases between them. The germline gives CDR1 SNHLY, CDR2 FYNNEI. The CDR3 extends over 13 amino acids. The CDR3 here is CASSVSGNEKLFF. CDR3 in DNA: TGTGCCAGCAGTGTCTCAGGGAATGAAAAACTGTTTTTT.

This rearrangement joins TRBV5-1 to TRBJ1-5, with TRBD1 identical over 7 bases. This CDR3 has 14 amino acids. V was pared by 1 base and J by 3 bases, with 1 base of the junction left unmatched. The V gene's germline CDR1 is SGHRS and CDR2 YFSETQ. In DNA, the CDR3 is TGCGCCAGCAGCTTGACAGGGGCCAATCAGCCCCAGCATTTT. This encodes CASSLTGANQPQHF.

The chain joins TRBV2 to TRBJ1-6, with D hard to call. CDR3 length equals 13 residues. Germline CDR1 reads SNHLY; CDR2 reads FYNNEI. Trimming shortened V by 3 bases and J by 13 bases, and 13 bases separated the two germline ends. CDR3 residues: CASSDLLKIPLHF. CDR3 nucleotides: TGTGCCAGCAGTGATTTACTTAAGATTCCCCTCCACTTT.

The genes are TRBV4-1 and TRBJ2-7; D might be TRBD1 (6 bases). Germline CDR1 MGHRA, CDR2 YSYEKL. V lost 4 bases to trimming and J lost 2 bases, with 12 bases between them. The CDR3 covers 14 residues. This chain's CDR3 is CASSPRTDPYEQYF. CDR3 sequence (DNA): TGCGCCAGCAGCCCACGGACAGACCCCTACGAGCAGTACTTC.

This chain uses TRBV6-5 with TRBJ2-2; 7 bases match TRBD2. This CDR3 has 15 amino acids. Trimming took 6 bases from V and 0 from J; bases not matched to a gene: 4. CDR1 and CDR2 from the germline V gene are MNHEY and SVGAGI. CDR3: CASSPGTTNTGELFF. The CDR3 DNA reads TGTGCCAGCAGCCCGGGGACTACGAACACCGGGGAGCTGTTTTTT.

This clone was detected once. V and J are TRBV28 and TRBJ1-4; possibly TRBD1 for D (6 bases). This CDR3 is built from 19 residues. Trimming took off 3 bases at V and 0 bases at J, with 20 bases between the two ends. The germline V gene encodes CDR1 MDHEN and CDR2 SYDVKM. CDR3 protein: CASSFKGHYLGTTNEKLFF. For the CDR3, the DNA is TGTGCCAGCAGTTTCAAGGGACACTATCTGGGCACAACTAATGAAAAACTGTTTTTT.

This chain uses TRBV27 with TRBJ1-5; TRBD1 agrees at 9 bases. The CDR3 is 16 residues long. The germline V gene encodes CDR1 MNHEY and CDR2 SMNVEV (reference sequence). V shed 5 bases, J shed 5 bases, and the junction held 10 bases outside the gene matches. CDR3 protein: CASSGSDRGFHQPQHF. The CDR3 nucleotides are TGTGCCAGCAGTGGATCGGACAGGGGTTTCCATCAGCCCCAGCATTTT.

The gene calls are TRBV11-2 and TRBJ2-7; TRBD1 matches at 11 bases. The CDR3 length is 16 residues. Germline V gives CDR1 SGHAT, CDR2 FQNNGV. The V gene end was trimmed by 3 bases and the J gene end by 6 bases; junction bases not matched to a gene: 10. CDR3 nucleotides: TGTGCCAGCAGCTTGGGGGCCGGGACAGGGGGACGCGAGCAGTACTTC. It specifies CASSLGAGTGGREQYF.

The sample holds a few counts of this clone. The V call is TRBV2, the J call TRBJ2-2; 7 nucleotides match TRBD1. Germline lookup yields CDR1 SNHLY and CDR2 FYNNEI. J was trimmed by 6 bases and V by 7 bases; bases with no gene match: 2. The CDR3 spans 12 residues. The CDR3 here is CASTRGSGELFF. For the CDR3, the DNA is TGTGCCAGCACCAGGGGGTCCGGGGAGCTGTTTTTT.

The rearrangement uses TRBV5-5 and TRBJ2-7, with 12 bases fitting TRBD2. From germline, CDR1 is SGHKS and CDR2 YYEKEE (reference sequence). Trimming cost V 0 bases and J 2 bases; bases outside gene matches: 6. The CDR3 sequence is 17 residues long. Written as DNA, the CDR3 is TGTGCCAGCAGCTTGGGACTAGCGGGAGTTCTAACCTACGAGCAGTACTTC. Protein product: CASSLGLAGVLTYEQYF.

This clone has a single count. The V and J genes are TRBV5-8 and TRBJ2-3, with 8 bases aligning to TRBD2. The CDR3 contains 14 residues. Germline values: CDR1 SGHTS, CDR2 YDEGEE. V was pared by 0 bases and J by 7 bases, with 4 bases of the junction left unmatched. The CDR3 here is CASSLVVAGNTQYF. Written as DNA, the CDR3 is TGTGCCAGCAGCTTGGTGGTAGCGGGAAATACGCAGTATTTT.

This clone came up once. The chain links TRBV27 to TRBJ1-5; tentatively, D is TRBD1 (6 bases). The germline V gene encodes CDR1 MNHEY and CDR2 SMNVEV (reference sequence). CDR3 size: 12 residues. Trimming took off 6 bases at V and 9 bases at J, with 12 bases between the two ends. CDR3 DNA sequence: TGTGCCAGCAGCCAACAGGGACGGCCCCAGCATTTT. Residues: CASSQQGRPQHF.

The chain recombines TRBV18 with TRBJ2-1; 11 nucleotides agree with TRBD2. The CDR3 is 15 amino acids. Germline CDR1 reads KGHSH; CDR2 reads LQKENI. V dropped 5 bases and J dropped 5; count of bases not matched to a gene: 5. The CDR3 protein is CASSTGLAANNEQFF. The CDR3 DNA is TGTGCCAGCTCAACGGGACTAGCGGCGAACAATGAGCAGTTCTTC.